This T cell receptor beta chain was recorded in a study of T cell responses to AZD1222 COVID-19 vaccine. Study conclusions and caveats: The donor group comprised mostly white British people and more females; the analysis possibly underestimated clonal diversity.

Pooling covered second doses at about 4 or about 12 weeks. Remarks on this clone: Its cognate antigen is unknown.

The data were produced by immunoSEQ multiplex PCR, yet TCRdb's version contains in-frame clones alone and is incomplete. The repertoire has approximately 100,000 clones, 85% of them found once; the top ten carry over 3.5%. The sequencing used peripheral blood, collected 28 days after the second AZD1222 dose. The TCR sequence derives from an adult who received the AZD1222 COVID-19 vaccine.

This CDR3 reads CASSKGASSYNEQFF. The CDR3 DNA sequence: TGTGCCAGCAGCAAAGGGGCCAGCTCCTACAATGAGCAGTTCTTC. The rearrangement uses TRBV7-2 and TRBJ2-1; D possibly corresponds to TRBD1 (5 bases). This CDR3 is built from 15 residues. Per germline, CDR1 SGHTA and CDR2 FQGNSA. Trimming stripped 5 bases from V and 0 bases from J, with 11 bases between.